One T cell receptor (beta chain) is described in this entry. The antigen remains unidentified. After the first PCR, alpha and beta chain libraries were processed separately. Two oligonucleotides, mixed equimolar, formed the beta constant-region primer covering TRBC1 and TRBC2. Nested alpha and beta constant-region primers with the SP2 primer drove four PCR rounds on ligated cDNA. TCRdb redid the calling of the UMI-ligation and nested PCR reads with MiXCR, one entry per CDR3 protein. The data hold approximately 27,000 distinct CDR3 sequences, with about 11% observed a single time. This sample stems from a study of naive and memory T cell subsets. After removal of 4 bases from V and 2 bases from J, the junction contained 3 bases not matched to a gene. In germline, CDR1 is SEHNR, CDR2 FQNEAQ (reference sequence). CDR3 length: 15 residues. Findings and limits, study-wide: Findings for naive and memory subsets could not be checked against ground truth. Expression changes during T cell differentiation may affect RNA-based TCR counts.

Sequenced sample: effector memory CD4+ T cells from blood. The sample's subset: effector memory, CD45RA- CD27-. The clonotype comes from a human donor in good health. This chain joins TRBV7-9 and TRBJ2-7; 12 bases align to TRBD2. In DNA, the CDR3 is TGTGCCAGCAGCTGGTCTAGCGGGAGGGCCTACGAGCAGTACTTC. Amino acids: CASSWSSGRAYEQYF.